These 28 T cell receptor beta chains originate from one sample sequenced in a study of blood T cell repertoires in COVID-19 (dated by TCRdb to about 2020). Library generation was performed with the immunoSEQ multiplex PCR assay. Not all clones reach the TCRdb copy of this immuneACCESS table, which keeps in-frame sequences only. Checked studies attribute under half of the gap to unresolved V genes and leave the rest unexplained. The table for this sample lists some 95,000 clones; roughly nine tenths of them were counted only once. In total, the top ten clones hold about 1.8% of the sample. The sequenced sample consisted of peripheral blood. These receptor sequences come from a human donor with active COVID-19. The donor label of this sample is uncertain.

The chain uses TRBV6-5 and TRBJ1-1; 11 bases agree with TRBD1. The germline V gene has CDR1 MNHEY and CDR2 SVGAGI. The CDR3 has 16 amino acids. The V segment lost 2 bases and the J segment 1 base; nucleotides outside the gene matches: 3. The CDR3 spells CASSYRGTGGNTEAFF. The CDR3 nucleotides are TGTGCCAGCAGTTACAGGGGGACAGGGGGGAACACTGAAGCTTTCTTT.

The chain recombines TRBV5-1 with TRBJ2-7, with 9 bases matching TRBD1. CDR3 length equals 14 residues. The V and J ends lost 4 bases and 5 bases, in that order; junction bases with no gene match: 7. Germline CDR1 and CDR2: SGHRS and YFSETQ. Written as DNA, the CDR3 is TGCGCCAGCAGCCTGGGGACAGGGAGCGACGAGCAGTACTTC. This translates into CASSLGTGSDEQYF.

J is TRBJ2-5 and V is TRBV5-4; 11 bases align to TRBD2. Germline trimming cut 3 bases from V and 4 bases from J; bases unmatched to any gene: 5. From germline, CDR1 is SGHNT and CDR2 YYREEE (reference sequence). The CDR3 consists of 15 residues. In nucleotides, the CDR3 is TGTGCCAGCAGCTCTGTAGGACTAGCGGGAGAGACCCAGTACTTC. Its translation is CASSSVGLAGETQYF. The variable domain in full, completed from reference TRBV5-4 and TRBJ2-5, reads ETGVTQSPTHLIKTRGQQVTLRCSSQSGHNTVSWYQQALGQGPQFIFQYYREEENGRGNFPPRFSGLQFPNYSSELNVNALELDDSALYLCASSSVGLAGETQYFGPGTRLLVL.

The sample holds one count of this clone. The chain links TRBV5-1 to TRBJ2-7; 7 nucleotides line up with TRBD1. Per the germline V gene, CDR1 is SGHRS and CDR2 is YFSETQ. V was pared by 4 bases and J by 3 bases, with 4 bases of the junction left unmatched. This CDR3 is 13 amino acids long. The CDR3 loop reads CASSADRYYEQYF. The CDR3 region has the DNA TGCGCCAGCAGCGCGGACAGGTACTACGAGCAGTACTTC. Full variable domain (rest looked up from reference TRBV5-1 and TRBJ2-7): KAGVTQTPRYLIKTRGQQVTLSCSPISGHRSVSWYQQTPGQGLQFLFEYFSETQRNKGNFPGRFSGRQFSNSRSEMNVSTLELGDSALYLCASSADRYYEQYFGPGTRLTVT.

The chain employs TRBV4-2 and TRBJ1-2; possibly TRBD1 for D (6 bases). In germline, CDR1 is LGHNA, CDR2 YNFKEQ. Deletions cut 0 bases from V and 8 bases from J, with 10 bases between. There are 13 residues in the CDR3. CDR3 DNA: TGTGCCAGCAGCCAAGATTTCAGGGGAGGCTACACCTTC. The encoded protein is CASSQDFRGGYTF.

V and J are TRBV19 and TRBJ2-5, with 8 bases matching TRBD1. The CDR3 runs 16 residues. Germline V lookup: CDR1 LNHDA, CDR2 SQIVND (reference sequence). The trim removed 1 base at V and 5 bases at J, leaving 9 bases unmatched. CDR3 nucleotides: TGTGCCAGTAGTATAGCGTCAGGGGGCGGGGTGGAGACCCAGTACTTC. It codes for CASSIASGGGVETQYF.

V usage is TRBV2 and J usage is TRBJ1-6, with D unclear. V lost 9 bases, J lost 0 bases, and 9 bases lay in between. CDR3 length equals 14 residues. Germline lookup yields CDR1 SNHLY and CDR2 FYNNEI. CDR3 nucleotide sequence: TGTGCCAGTAGCCTTAGCTCCTATAATTCACCCCTCCACTTT. This translates into CASSLSSYNSPLHF.

The chain carries TRBV19 and TRBJ2-1; TRBD1 matches at 8 bases. V gave up 8 bases and J gave up 1 base; unmatched junction bases: 7. This CDR3 has 15 amino acids. Per germline, CDR1 LNHDA and CDR2 SQIVND (reference sequence). This CDR3 reads CASRSQGVSYNEQFF. The CDR3 DNA sequence: TGTGCCAGTCGTTCACAGGGGGTTTCCTACAATGAGCAGTTCTTC.

The rearrangement uses TRBV6-6 and TRBJ1-2, with D maybe TRBD1 (5 bases). Between the trimmed V and J ends, which lost 8 bases and 1 base, there was a span of 14 bases. The CDR3 is made up of 14 amino acids. Germline loops: CDR1 MNHNY, CDR2 SVGAGI (reference sequence). The CDR3 nucleotides are TGTGCCAGCGACTCTAGGGGTCTTAACTATGGCTACACCTTC. Its protein product is CASDSRGLNYGYTF.

DNA for the CDR3: TGCGCCAGCAGCGGACCGGGACTAGCGGGGGAGAACTCTGGGGCCAACGTCCTGACTTTC. Translation gives CASSGPGLAGENSGANVLTF. The J gene is TRBJ2-6, the V gene TRBV5-1, with 14 bases fitting TRBD2. Germline loops: CDR1 SGHRS, CDR2 YFSETQ. The CDR3 spans 20 residues. The J segment lost 0 bases and the V segment lost 4 bases, leaving 9 bases of the junction unmatched.

In its sample, this clone was seen once. V usage is TRBV20-1 and J usage is TRBJ1-5, with D perhaps matching TRBD1 (5 bases). The CDR3 extends over 15 amino acids. Trimming removed 3 bases from V and 6 bases from J, with 18 bases in between. CDR1 DFQATT and CDR2 SNEGSKA come from the germline V gene (reference sequence). The CDR3 DNA is TGCAGTGCTAGTACGGGGAGGGACCCGGGTCAGCCCCAGCATTTT. Residues: CSASTGRDPGQPQHF.

This chain uses TRBV5-1 with TRBJ1-2; 8 nucleotides agree with TRBD1. Looked up from germline, CDR1 is SGHRS and CDR2 is YFSETQ. The CDR3 is 15 residues long. The junction had 10 bases not matched to a gene; V was cut back by 4 bases and J by 5 bases. The CDR3 nucleotides are TGCGCCAGCAGCCGAGAGGGGACAGGCCGATATGGCTACACCTTC. Amino acid sequence: CASSREGTGRYGYTF.

This chain links TRBV28 with TRBJ1-5; possibly TRBD1 for D (6 bases). Trimming removed 2 bases from V and 1 base from J, with 15 bases in between. Germline V CDR1 and CDR2: MDHEN, SYDVKM. The CDR3 consists of 17 residues. The CDR3 reads CASSLASGEMSNQPQHF. The CDR3 DNA follows: TGTGCCAGCAGTTTAGCTTCAGGGGAGATGAGCAATCAGCCCCAGCATTTT.

This clone was observed a few times. The rearrangement uses TRBV7-9 and TRBJ2-5, with D perhaps TRBD1 (5 bases). Per germline, CDR1 SEHNR and CDR2 FQNEAQ (reference sequence). The CDR3 length is 14 residues. V was cut by 5 bases and J by 0 bases, with 10 bases left in between. CDR3 sequence reads: CASSRIQDQETQYF. CDR3 bases: TGTGCCAGCAGCCGGATACAGGACCAAGAGACCCAGTACTTC.

Note on this clone: At one end the junction does not follow the germline gene, possibly because of a read error. The chain employs TRBV9 and TRBJ2-1; weak D call: TRBD2 (6 bases). The CDR3 contains 16 residues. Germline CDR1 and CDR2: SGDLS and YYNGEE. The CDR3: CASSPSGRPVNNDQFF. DNA of the CDR3: TGTGCCAGCAGCCCCAGCGGGCGACCCGTAAACAATGATCAGTTCTTC. Drawing the rest from reference TRBV9 and TRBJ2-1, the complete variable domain is DSGVTQTPKHLITATGQRVTLRCSPRSGDLSVYWYQQSLDQGLQFLIQYYNGEERAKGNILERFSAQQFPDLHSELNLSSLELGDSALYFCASSPSGRPVNNDQFFGPGTRLTVL.

This chain joins TRBV5-1 and TRBJ2-1; 10 bases line up with TRBD2. The germline gives CDR1 SGHRS, CDR2 YFSETQ. V lost 3 bases and J lost 4; bases outside the gene matches: 10. The length of the CDR3 is 17 residues. The CDR3 loop reads CASSSSQTSGIYNEQFF. CDR3 nucleotide sequence: TGCGCCAGCAGCTCTTCCCAAACTAGCGGGATATACAATGAGCAGTTCTTC.

The rearrangement uses TRBV7-8 and TRBJ1-4; the D gene is possibly TRBD1 (5 bases). The CDR3 consists of 14 residues. Germline-derived CDR1 and CDR2 are SGHVS and FQNEAQ. The V and J ends lost 6 bases and 7 bases respectively, with 15 bases between them. The CDR3 DNA reads as TGTGCCAGCAGGCGGGGGGAGGTCGGTGAAAAACTGTTTTTT. Translated: CASRRGEVGEKLFF.

The gene calls are TRBV6-5 and TRBJ2-1; 8 nucleotides agree with TRBD1. The CDR3 covers 14 residues. V was clipped by 0 bases and J by 9 bases; unmatched bases: 4. The germline CDR1 and CDR2 sequences are MNHEY and SVGAGI. The CDR3 sequence: CASSYSTGGSEQFF. The CDR3 DNA reads TGTGCCAGCAGTTACTCTACAGGGGGTAGTGAGCAGTTCTTC.

The chain uses TRBV5-1 and TRBJ2-5; TRBD2 matches at 8 bases. This CDR3 contains 15 residues. The V and J ends lost 0 bases and 1 base, in that order; junction bases with no gene match: 2. Germline V gives CDR1 SGHRS, CDR2 YFSETQ. CDR3 sequence reads: CASSLGRGGQETQYF. The CDR3 DNA is TGCGCCAGCAGCTTGGGCCGGGGGGGCCAAGAGACCCAGTACTTC.

This chain links TRBV6-5 with TRBJ1-1; TRBD1 agrees at 7 bases. The ends lost 4 bases at V and 9 bases at J; junction bases unmatched: 8. This CDR3 has 13 amino acids. From germline, CDR1 is MNHEY and CDR2 SVGAGI. CDR3 protein: CASSSFTQGKAFF. CDR3 DNA: TGTGCCAGCAGTTCCTTTACACAGGGGAAAGCTTTCTTT.

The gene calls are TRBV6-1 and TRBJ1-3, with a weak D call TRBD1 (5 bases). This CDR3 region has 14 residues. Looked up from germline, CDR1 is MNHNS and CDR2 is SASEGT. Trimming removed 3 bases from V and 9 bases from J, with 15 bases in between. DNA for the CDR3: TGTGCCAGCAGTGATTTGCGGGGGACCGGCACCATATATTTT. This encodes CASSDLRGTGTIYF.

This chain connects TRBV7-8 to TRBJ2-7; TRBD2 matches 9 bases. Germline trimming cut 5 bases from V and 3 bases from J; bases unmatched to any gene: 8. From germline, CDR1 is SGHVS and CDR2 FQNEAQ. The CDR3 sequence is 15 residues long. The CDR3 bases are TGTGCCAGCAGCCAACGGAGACTAGCGGTCTACGAGCAGTACTTC. Its protein is CASSQRRLAVYEQYF.

The V gene is TRBV9, the J gene TRBJ2-3; 12 bases align to TRBD2. Germline-derived CDR1 and CDR2 are SGDLS and YYNGEE. The V gene end was trimmed by 3 bases and the J gene end by 2 bases; junction bases not matched to a gene: 7. This CDR3 has 17 residues. The CDR3 protein is CASSGRTSGTFTDTQYF. The CDR3 region has the DNA TGTGCCAGCAGCGGGAGGACTAGCGGGACCTTCACAGATACGCAGTATTTT.

The chain recombines TRBV19 with TRBJ1-4, with D possibly TRBD1 on 6 matching bases. CDR1 and CDR2 (germline): LNHDA, SQIVND (reference sequence). V was clipped by 6 bases and J by 0 bases, with 17 bases between them. The CDR3 runs to 17 residues. The CDR3 is CASSRTVPGATNEKLFF. The DNA of the CDR3 is TGTGCCAGTAGCCGGACAGTTCCTGGTGCAACTAATGAAAAACTGTTTTTT.

The V and J genes are TRBV18 and TRBJ2-3; 12 bases agree with TRBD2. The CDR3 extends over 18 amino acids. Germline assignment: CDR1 KGHSH and CDR2 LQKENI. The V segment lost 3 bases and the J segment 0 bases; nucleotides outside the gene matches: 7. The CDR3 loop is CASSPLAGGPRSTDTQYF. CDR3 bases: TGTGCCAGCTCACCCCTAGCGGGGGGGCCTCGGAGCACAGATACGCAGTATTTT.

The gene calls are TRBV4-2 and TRBJ1-1; the D gene is possibly TRBD1 (5 bases). CDR3 length: 13 amino acids. Germline-derived CDR1 and CDR2 are LGHNA and YNFKEQ. Trimming shortened V by 0 bases and J by 11 bases, and 13 bases separated the two germline ends. The CDR3 loop reads CASSQDPGLGAFF. The CDR3 region has the DNA TGTGCCAGCAGCCAAGATCCGGGACTTGGGGCTTTCTTT.

V is TRBV5-1 and J is TRBJ2-1; 10 nucleotides align to TRBD1. V lost 3 bases to trimming and J lost 2 bases; unmatched junction nucleotides: 11. CDR1 is SGHRS and CDR2 is YFSETQ in the germline V gene. The length of the CDR3 is 18 residues. CDR3 sequence reads: CASSSGTGAPGPYNEQFF. As DNA, the CDR3 is TGCGCCAGCAGCTCCGGGACAGGGGCGCCGGGCCCCTACAATGAGCAGTTCTTC.

For this clone: This same CDR3 is encoded by further DNA sequences in the sample. The CDR3 loop is CASSANQETQYF. As DNA, the CDR3 is TGTGCCAGCAGCGCCAACCAAGAGACCCAGTACTTC. V and J are TRBV9 and TRBJ2-5; D gene uncertain. The V and J ends lost 3 bases and 0 bases respectively, with 3 bases between them. CDR3 length: 12 residues. The germline V gene encodes CDR1 SGDLS and CDR2 YYNGEE.